The sequence of this T cell receptor beta chain was determined in a study of regulatory T cells in long-lasting Graves disease (dated by TCRdb to about 2021). Regarding the research as a whole: Patients with newly diagnosed Graves' disease had been on antithyroid drugs for under 3 months. Persistent Graves' disease patients were compared with newly diagnosed Graves' disease patients by peripheral blood TCR sequencing and RNA sequencing. The study took place in China and was registered as a clinical trial. A total of around 35 samples underwent TCR sequencing: 13 from persistent and some 20 from newly diagnosed Graves' disease patients. Overall study results and their limits: As a limitation, the authors acknowledged that the small sample size may reduce accuracy. Preferential use of TRBV28, TRBJ1-2 and TRBJ2-5 was observed in persistent disease, whereas TRBV20-1 and TRBJ2-1 were favored in newly diagnosed disease. Sequencing and analysis were limited to the TCR beta chain. More public clonotypes were shared among persistent patients (around 3,000) than among newly diagnosed patients (966). Lower TCR Shannon entropy and fewer highly expanded clones were observed in persistent Graves' disease patients than in newly diagnosed patients, which suggested clonal expansion. Peripheral blood alone was examined, since thyroid tissue, which constituted the primary lesion, could not be accessed.

The sample's time point, from its label and the paper: newly diagnosed GD, antithyroid drugs for less than 3 months. RNA was extracted from PBMCs in TRIzol for both TCR sequencing and RNA sequencing. The diagnosis of Graves' disease followed American Thyroid Association guidelines. The patients came from an endocrinology department in Xi'an, China. Each patient gave about 9.1 milliliters of peripheral blood, collected in an EDTA anticoagulant tube. Ficoll Paque Plus density gradient separation was used to isolate PBMCs, and no further T cell sorting was performed. RNA quality was checked with an Agilent 2100 Bioanalyzer and agarose gel, and concentration with a NanoDrop 2000. The CDR3 covers 17 residues, taking in both the cysteine and the phenylalanine. Only CDR3 DNA is held: 51 bases, read in frame from base 1. V drops 0 bases and J drops 3 bases, leaving 17 bases in between. Reading the germline V gene (reference sequence) gives CDR1 MNHEY and CDR2 SMNVEV.

This clonotype was found many times. Its recognized antigen is unknown. No base qualities exist here, and no much larger clone lies one base off it. Receptor libraries were prepared by multiplex PCR. Sequenced on an Illumina HiSeq 4000. iRepertoire HTBI primers and Arm-PCR amplification of CDR3 regions were used to construct TCR beta libraries. Before sequencing, the PCR products went through gel purification. The paper's processing steps were these. Across samples, about 63 TRBV and 14 TRBJ segments were identified and used for gene usage analysis of CDR3 amino acid clonotypes. Filtered high-quality paired reads were merged into contigs using COPE and FqMerger. BLAST was used to align contigs to the IMGT TRBV, TRBD and TRBJ reference genes, and CDR3 was defined following IMGT. Clonotypes above 0.1% frequency were classified as highly expanded clones. Repertoire diversity was measured by Shannon entropy, and V-J evenness by the Gini coefficient. Public clonotypes were defined as clonotypes shared by more than one individual. TCRdb applied fastp at Q25 and MiXCR to the public reads, then kept only in-frame beta chains. Rows merge per CDR3 protein into single entries with the most common DNA and genes. The V and J calls come from TCRdb's annotation, not from the publication. This sample lists approximately 540,000 distinct CDR3 sequences; 12% were detected once. The biggest ten clones account for over 7% of the sample.

These records were also assigned to another study, of T cells in Graves' hyperthyroidism and ophthalmopathy. The other study reports the following: Stable Graves' hyperthyroidism was defined as no progression to ophthalmopathy during 18 months of follow-up. Hyperthyroidism patients were aged 18 to 65 years and newly diagnosed, with disease duration of less than 2 months. The study excluded patients with uncontrolled infections, other autoimmune diseases, pregnancy or lactation. Diagnoses were based on clinical symptoms, serum thyroxine and TRAb, thyroid ultrasound and orbital computed tomography. A first-round RT-PCR of the TCR CDR3 used the HTBI primer set with the Qiagen OneStep RT-PCR kit. Most expanded thyroid clonotypes (frequency above 0.001) were also found in blood, which suggests that blood repertoires may mirror thyroid immune responses. A model built on a 13 V-J signature distinguished ophthalmopathy from stable hyperthyroidism, reaching 87.88% sensitivity and approximately 81% specificity in cross-validation and 80%/75% in testing. In validation, the model predicted progression to ophthalmopathy a median of roughly six months before onset, with approximately 70% sensitivity and roughly 79% specificity. To identify distinguishing TCR V-J signatures, a discovery cohort of about 100 patients was used, comprising some 45 with Graves' ophthalmopathy and 57 with stable Graves' hyperthyroidism. Prospective prediction of ophthalmopathy was tested in an independent validation cohort consisting of roughly 20 hyperthyroidism patients and 17 patients who later progressed to ophthalmopathy. For training and testing, the roughly 97 patients in the discovery cohort were randomly divided in a 7:3 ratio. In several Graves' hyperthyroidism patients, the study also compared T-cell repertoires from thyroid tissue with T-cell repertoires from blood. Once sampling was done, hyperthyroidism patients were given methimazole at a starting dose of 30 mg daily, whereas ophthalmopathy patients were given high-dose intravenous methylprednisolone. Libraries were constructed in a second round of multiplex PCR, after which size selection and purification were carried out. The libraries were sequenced on an Illumina HiSeq2000 using paired-end 100 bp reads. SOAPnuke was used to process the raw data, removing reads that contained adapters or uncalled bases, had a mean Phred below 15, or lacked an exact match to the constant primer or identifier. COPE v1.2.5 was used to merge the high-quality paired reads, and each unique nucleotide sequence was defined as a clonotype. MiTCR v1.1 was used to align clonotypes to the IMGT TRBV, TRBD and TRBJ reference segments. The analysis included only V-J combinations with a frequency above 0.0001, which together covered approximately 99% of the repertoires. The TCS score was defined as F50 (clonal expansion) divided by E x V (chaos), with BLOSUM62-based TCRdist calculated between CDR3 peptides within each V-J. Welch's t-statistics and random forest reduced around 550 V-J features to 13, which were used in a naive Bayes classifier (R e1071). No statistical method was used to set the sample size in advance, and investigators knew the group allocation. The paper describes TCR Vbeta CDR3 sequencing of 140 or so peripheral blood samples, made up of about 40 ophthalmopathy patients, roughly 75 hyperthyroidism patients and about 17 progressor patients.

The rearranged chain carries TRBV27 and TRBJ1-2; there is no confident call for the D gene. The receptor comes from a woman in her twenties or thirties with Graves disease. Donor details come from another sample of the same person, matched by shared clones. The starting material was peripheral blood mononuclear cells (PBMCs), obtained at new diagnosis, from a patient treated with antithyroid drugs. At the DNA level, the sequence is TGTGCCAGCAGTTTATCAAGTAGGCGGGCCTGGGACTATGGCTACACCTTC. This is translated as CASSLSSRRAWDYGYTF.